These 3 T cell receptor beta chains share one sample of origin, sequenced in a study of cytomegalovirus exposure and HLA in healthy donors. This PCR relied on a set of 60 Vbeta primers and 13 Jbeta primers. TCRdb's table, derived via immunoSEQ multiplex PCR, lists solely in-frame clones and lacks some. The repertoire holds around 92,000 clones, with under 85% as singletons. The sequencing input was PBMCs. The receptor set was obtained from a female donor in good health and CMV-seropositive.

Regarding this clone: At the DNA level, this CDR3 is encoded by other sequences in the same sample as well. The chain employs TRBV5-1 and TRBJ1-1, with a weak D call TRBD1 (5 bases). The length of the CDR3 is 14 residues. V was trimmed by 0 bases and J by 4 bases, leaving 10 bases between them. Looked up from germline, CDR1 is SGHRS and CDR2 is YFSETQ. CDR3 DNA sequence: TGCGCCAGCAGCTTGGGCCAGGGAGGCACTGAAGCTTTCTTT. Residues: CASSLGQGGTEAFF. The full variable domain, in which reference TRBV5-1 and TRBJ1-1 provide the parts outside the CDR3, is KAGVTQTPRYLIKTRGQQVTLSCSPISGHRSVSWYQQTPGQGLQFLFEYFSETQRNKGNFPGRFSGRQFSNSRSEMNVSTLELGDSALYLCASSLGQGGTEAFFGQGTRLTVV.

J is TRBJ2-5 and V is TRBV19, with TRBD1 identical over 8 bases. CDR3 length: 13 residues. V trimming: 4 bases; J trimming: 7 bases; junction bases outside the gene matches: 5. Looked up from germline, CDR1 is LNHDA and CDR2 is SQIVND (reference sequence). CDR3 residues: CASSTGDRRTQYF. The CDR3 DNA reads TGTGCCAGTAGTACCGGGGACAGGCGGACCCAGTACTTC.

This clone was seen once. This chain connects TRBV7-9 to TRBJ1-2; 8 bases align to TRBD1. The trim removed 5 bases at V and 2 bases at J, leaving 4 bases unmatched. The CDR3 covers 14 residues. Germline CDR1 is SEHNR and CDR2 is FQNEAQ (reference sequence). The CDR3 loop is CASSGWDRNYGYTF. The CDR3 region has the DNA TGTGCCAGCAGCGGTTGGGACAGGAACTATGGCTACACCTTC.